These T cell receptor beta chains were read from a single sample in a study of regulatory T cells in long-lasting Graves disease. One entry per CDR3 protein results from TCRdb running MiXCR on the multiplex PCR reads. This sample has 400,000 to 500,000 distinct CDR3 sequences, with about 21% found just once. Sequencing used peripheral blood mononuclear cells (PBMCs), obtained when the disease was refractory, from a patient treated with antithyroid drugs. The receptor set was obtained from a female donor with Graves disease. The CDR3 runs from the conserved cysteine through the conserved F or W. The D gene is left open where the match is weak. Clone size is shown for a subset of rows, as once, few, many or a class of expanded clone.

V gene	J gene	D gene	clone size	CDR3 protein	CDR3 DNA
TRBV11-2	TRBJ2-7	NA	few	CASSSLGPSYEQYF	TGTGCCAGCAGCTCCCTGGGACCGTCATACGAGCAGTACTTC
TRBV7-2	TRBJ2-1	NA	NA	CASSLSTGLIPYNEQFF	TGTGCCAGCAGCTTATCCACGGGGCTAATACCCTACAATGAGCAGTTCTTC
TRBV14	TRBJ1-2	NA	NA	CASSPSGAEYYGYTF	TGTGCCAGCAGCCCCTCGGGGGCCGAATACTATGGCTACACCTTC
TRBV6-5	TRBJ2-2	NA	many	CASSYNRNTGELFF	TGTGCCAGCAGTTACAACAGAAACACCGGGGAGCTGTTTTTT
TRBV15	TRBJ2-7	NA	few	CATSRDKSPYEQYF	TGTGCCACCAGCAGAGATAAGTCCCCCTACGAGCAGTACTTC
TRBV15	TRBJ2-5	TRBD2	many	CATSRLAGKETQYF	TGTGCCACCAGCAGACTAGCGGGAAAAGAGACCCAGTACTTC
TRBV7-2	TRBJ2-7	NA	NA	CASSFWDAAYEQYF	TGTGCCAGCAGCTTCTGGGACGCCGCCTACGAGCAGTACTTC
TRBV28	TRBJ1-6	TRBD1	NA	CASSLGAGTGGASPLHF	TGTGCCAGCAGCTTAGGCGCAGGGACAGGGGGTGCTTCACCCCTCCACTTT
TRBV28	TRBJ2-7	TRBD2	many	CASSLLSSGRRYEQYF	TGTGCCAGCAGTTTATTATCTAGCGGGAGGAGATACGAGCAGTACTTC
TRBV28	TRBJ1-1	NA	many	CASSTYDRLVGKAFF	TGTGCCAGCAGTACCTATGACAGACTAGTCGGCAAGGCTTTCTTT
TRBV6-1	TRBJ2-7	NA	many	CASRQAGEFYEQYF	TGTGCCAGCAGGCAGGCAGGGGAGTTCTACGAGCAGTACTTC
TRBV2	TRBJ2-2	TRBD1	many	CASMGQGANTGELFF	TGTGCCAGCATGGGACAGGGCGCGAACACCGGGGAGCTGTTTTTT
TRBV2	TRBJ1-6	TRBD1	many	CASRVGTGETLAPLHF	TGTGCCAGCAGGGTCGGGACAGGGGAGACGCTTGCACCCCTCCACTTT
TRBV10-3	TRBJ2-2	TRBD2	few	CAISDSSGSLNTGELFF	TGTGCCATCAGTGACTCTAGCGGGAGCTTGAACACCGGGGAGCTGTTTTTT
TRBV20-1	TRBJ1-5	NA	NA	CSVGRQNQPQHF	TGCAGTGTGGGGCGGCAAAATCAGCCCCAGCATTTT
TRBV20-1	TRBJ2-7	TRBD1	few	CSARRASGGDYEQYF	TGCAGTGCTAGACGCGCGTCAGGGGGCGACTACGAGCAGTACTTC
TRBV9	TRBJ1-6	TRBD1	NA	CASSGDRDYSPLHF	TGTGCCAGCAGCGGCGACAGGGACTATTCACCCCTCCACTTT
TRBV24-1	TRBJ2-4	TRBD1	NA	CATSDNRGGSVLGDIQYF	TGTGCCACCAGTGACAACAGGGGTGGGAGTGTTCTCGGTGACATTCAGTACTTC
TRBV19	TRBJ2-5	NA	NA	CASSGSLTSPETQYF	TGTGCCAGTAGTGGAAGCCTCACTAGCCCAGAGACCCAGTACTTC
TRBV5-1	TRBJ1-1	TRBD1	NA	CASSWDREEAFF	TGCGCCAGCAGCTGGGACAGGGAAGAAGCTTTCTTT
TRBV3-1	TRBJ2-7	TRBD2	NA	CASSQNLGLAGDPSAYEQYF	TGTGCCAGCAGCCAAAACTTGGGACTAGCGGGAGACCCCAGCGCCTACGAGCAGTACTTC
TRBV11-1	TRBJ2-3	NA	many	CASSFNVRSDTQYF	TGTGCCAGCAGCTTTAACGTTCGTTCAGATACGCAGTATTTT
TRBV6-2/TRBV6-3	TRBJ1-5	NA	many	CASGENQPQHF	TGTGCCAGCGGGGAGAATCAGCCCCAGCATTTT
TRBV10-3	TRBJ2-7	NA	many	CAISSQGTYEQYF	TGTGCCATCAGTTCCCAGGGAACCTACGAGCAGTACTTC
TRBV7-9	TRBJ1-5	NA	few	CASSTDKSNQPQHF	TGTGCCAGCAGCACCGACAAGAGTAATCAGCCCCAGCATTTT
TRBV20-1	TRBJ2-7	NA	NA	CSVNPGQAYEQYF	TGCAGTGTAAACCCGGGTCAAGCCTACGAGCAATACTTC
TRBV2	TRBJ2-7	NA	many	CASRGRQVELYF	TGTGCCAGCAGGGGCCGCCAAGTGGAGTTGTACTTC
TRBV2	TRBJ2-5	TRBD2	many	CASSRAGGMLETQYF	TGTGCCAGCAGTCGAGCGGGAGGCATGCTAGAGACCCAGTACTTC
TRBV4-1	TRBJ2-2	TRBD1	NA	CASSKQGALGTGELFF	TGCGCCAGCAGTAAACAGGGGGCGCTGGGCACCGGGGAGCTGTTTTTT
TRBV10-1	TRBJ2-2	NA	NA	CASSEVADNTGELFF	TGCGCCAGCAGTGAAGTAGCGGATAACACCGGGGAGCTGTTTTTT
TRBV28	TRBJ1-5	NA	many	CASSFGTGHRQPQHF	TGTGCCAGCAGTTTCGGTACAGGGCATCGTCAGCCCCAGCATTTT
TRBV19	TRBJ2-7	NA	many	CASTPRQGGGGEQYF	TGTGCCAGTACCCCACGACAGGGAGGAGGAGGCGAGCAGTACTTC
TRBV20-1	TRBJ2-2	NA	NA	CSAPGAGAGTGELFF	TGCAGTGCCCCAGGGGCGGGAGCGGGCACCGGGGAGCTGTTTTTT
TRBV12-3/TRBV12-4	TRBJ2-7	TRBD2	many	CASKEAGGPTYEQYF	TGTGCCAGCAAGGAAGCGGGAGGGCCAACTTACGAGCAGTACTTC
TRBV25-1	TRBJ1-5	NA	NA	CASSENSDSNQPQHF	TGTGCCAGCAGTGAAAACTCCGATAGCAATCAGCCCCAGCATTTT
TRBV25-1	TRBJ2-5	NA	many	CASSERVAETQYF	TGTGCCAGCAGTGAACGAGTAGCGGAGACCCAGTACTTC
TRBV10-3	TRBJ1-6	TRBD1	many	CAIRGQSAPLHF	TGTGCCATCAGGGGACAGTCAGCCCCCCTCCACTTT
TRBV2	TRBJ2-3	NA	NA	CASGDTQYF	TGTGCCAGCGGAGATACGCAGTATTTT
TRBV10-3	TRBJ2-7	TRBD2	many	CAISDTSGTYEQYF	TGTGCCATCAGTGATACTAGCGGGACCTACGAGCAGTACTTC
TRBV7-9	TRBJ1-2	NA	few	CASSLELANYGYTF	TGTGCCAGCAGCTTAGAACTAGCAAACTATGGCTACACCTTC
TRBV5-1	TRBJ1-1	NA	NA	CASRLSWDTEAFF	TGCGCCAGCAGACTGAGTTGGGACACTGAAGCTTTCTTT
TRBV9	TRBJ1-3	NA	few	CASSPNRGRRSSGNTIYF	TGTGCCAGCAGTCCCAACCGCGGGCGAAGGAGCTCTGGAAACACCATATATTTT
TRBV10-3	TRBJ1-1	NA	many	CAISEIPRTEAFF	TGTGCCATCAGTGAAATTCCAAGAACTGAAGCTTTCTTT
TRBV12-3/TRBV12-4	TRBJ2-7	NA	many	CASSPQAGAVYEQYF	TGTGCCAGCAGTCCCCAGGCAGGGGCGGTCTACGAGCAGTACTTC
TRBV11-2	TRBJ2-7	TRBD2	few	CASSLETSGSWTYEQYF	TGTGCCAGCAGCTTAGAGACTAGCGGGAGTTGGACCTACGAGCAGTACTTC